Shown below are 4 T cell receptor beta chains from a single sample sequenced in a study of OX40 agonist ivuxolimab in advanced cancers. Produced via immunoSEQ multiplex PCR; TCRdb's table is partial and in-frame only. The sample includes approximately 88,000 clones, roughly 84% of them seen just once. This specimen was CD4+ or CD8+ T cells sorted from blood, taken in a trial of the OX40 agonist ivuxolimab. These receptors were taken from an adult with an advanced solid tumor such as melanoma, head and neck, liver or kidney cancer.

The chain recombines TRBV4-3 with TRBJ1-4; the D gene is possibly TRBD1 (6 bases). This CDR3 is 22 amino acids long. Trimming removed 0 bases from V and 4 bases from J, with 30 bases in between. Germline V gives CDR1 LGHNA, CDR2 YSLEER. The CDR3 is CASSQDLVGWGQGPQDNEKLFF. Here the CDR3 DNA reads TGCGCCAGCAGCCAAGATTTGGTTGGTTGGGGGCAGGGGCCTCAAGATAATGAAAAACTGTTTTTT.

The CDR3 bases are TGTGCCAGCAGTTTAGGGACTAGCGGGGGAGGCGATACGCAGTATTTT. Residues: CASSLGTSGGGDTQYF. The chain uses TRBV27 and TRBJ2-3; 14 nucleotides agree with TRBD2. CDR3 length equals 16 residues. V shed 2 bases and J 6 bases; nucleotides not matched to a gene: 4. Germline V gene sequence: CDR1 MNHEY, CDR2 SMNVEV (reference sequence).

CDR3 nucleotides: TGTGCCAGCAGCTTGACGGTAGTAGGGGGTGCGCAGTATTTT. Protein product: CASSLTVVGGAQYF. The chain links TRBV7-3 to TRBJ2-3; possibly TRBD1 for D (6 bases). From germline, CDR1 is SGHTA and CDR2 FQGTGA. The CDR3 extends over 14 amino acids. The ends were cut back, 3 bases at V and 10 bases at J, with 17 bases in the middle.

The rearrangement uses TRBV5-6 and TRBJ2-1; a weak D match, TRBD2 (5 bases). The CDR3 has 13 residues. V was clipped by 0 bases and J by 8 bases, with 9 bases between them. Germline loops: CDR1 SGHDT, CDR2 YYEEEE. CDR3 sequence reads: CASSLAMGDEQFF. The CDR3 DNA follows: TGTGCCAGCAGCTTGGCCATGGGAGATGAGCAGTTCTTC.